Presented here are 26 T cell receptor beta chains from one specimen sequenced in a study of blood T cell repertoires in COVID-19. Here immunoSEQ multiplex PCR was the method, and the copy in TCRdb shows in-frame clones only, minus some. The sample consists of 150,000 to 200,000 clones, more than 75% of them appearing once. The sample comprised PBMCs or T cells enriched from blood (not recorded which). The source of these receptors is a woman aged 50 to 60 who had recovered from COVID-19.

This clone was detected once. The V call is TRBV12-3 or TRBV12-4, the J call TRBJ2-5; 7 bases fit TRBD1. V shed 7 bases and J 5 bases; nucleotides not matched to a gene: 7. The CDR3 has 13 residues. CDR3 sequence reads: CASTPGGAETQYF. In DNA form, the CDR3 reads TGTGCCAGCACCCCAGGGGGTGCGGAGACCCAGTACTTC.

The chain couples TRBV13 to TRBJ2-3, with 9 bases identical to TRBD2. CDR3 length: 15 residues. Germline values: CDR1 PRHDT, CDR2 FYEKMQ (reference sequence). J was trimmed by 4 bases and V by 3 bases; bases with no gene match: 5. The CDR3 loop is CASSFRSGGSDTQYF. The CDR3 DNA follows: TGTGCCAGCAGCTTTCGGAGCGGGGGGTCAGATACGCAGTATTTT.

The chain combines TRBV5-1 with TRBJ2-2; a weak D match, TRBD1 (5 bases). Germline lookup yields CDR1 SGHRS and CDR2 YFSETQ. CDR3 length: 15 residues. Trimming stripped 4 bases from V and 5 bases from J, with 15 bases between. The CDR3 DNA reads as TGCGCCAGCAGCGGGGCCCCGAGAAGAACCGGGGAGCTGTTTTTT. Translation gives CASSGAPRRTGELFF.

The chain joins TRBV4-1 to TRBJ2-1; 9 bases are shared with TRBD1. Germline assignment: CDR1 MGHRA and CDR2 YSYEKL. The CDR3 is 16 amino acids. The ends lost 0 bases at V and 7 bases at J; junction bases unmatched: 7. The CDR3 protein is CASSQEFGTGWNEQFF. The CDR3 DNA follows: TGCGCCAGCAGCCAAGAATTCGGGACAGGGTGGAATGAGCAGTTCTTC.

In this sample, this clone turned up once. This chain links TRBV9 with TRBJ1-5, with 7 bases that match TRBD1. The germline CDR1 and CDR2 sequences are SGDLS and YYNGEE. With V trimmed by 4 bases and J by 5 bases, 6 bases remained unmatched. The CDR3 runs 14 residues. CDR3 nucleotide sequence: TGTGCCAGCAGCTCCGGGACAGCCTATCAGCCCCAGCATTTT. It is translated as CASSSGTAYQPQHF.

The CDR3 DNA reads as TGTGCCAGCAGCTTCGGTGCCCCATCGGCAGATACGCAGTATTTT. Its translation: CASSFGAPSADTQYF. V and J are TRBV5-4 and TRBJ2-3, with D unclear. With 2 bases removed from V and 4 bases from J, the gap between germline ends came to 14 bases. The CDR3 consists of 15 residues. Germline CDR1 and CDR2: SGHNT and YYREEE (reference sequence).

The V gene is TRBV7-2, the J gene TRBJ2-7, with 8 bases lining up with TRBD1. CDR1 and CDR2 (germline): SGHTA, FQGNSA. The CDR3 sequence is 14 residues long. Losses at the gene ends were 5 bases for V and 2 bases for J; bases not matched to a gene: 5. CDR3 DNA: TGTGCCAGCAGCCAAGACAGGGGAACCTACGAGCAGTACTTC. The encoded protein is CASSQDRGTYEQYF.

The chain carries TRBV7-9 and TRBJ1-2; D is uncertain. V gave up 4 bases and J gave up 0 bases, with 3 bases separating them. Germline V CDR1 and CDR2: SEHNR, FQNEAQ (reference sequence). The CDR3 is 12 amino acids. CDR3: CASSSSNYGYTF. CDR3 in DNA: TGTGCCAGCAGCTCCTCTAACTATGGCTACACCTTC.

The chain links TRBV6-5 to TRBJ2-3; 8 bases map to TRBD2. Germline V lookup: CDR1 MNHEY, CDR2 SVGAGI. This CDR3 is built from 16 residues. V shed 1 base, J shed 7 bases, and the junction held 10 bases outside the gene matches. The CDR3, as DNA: TGTGCCAGCAGTTACTTGGGCGCGGGGGGACCGCATACGCAGTATTTT. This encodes CASSYLGAGGPHTQYF.

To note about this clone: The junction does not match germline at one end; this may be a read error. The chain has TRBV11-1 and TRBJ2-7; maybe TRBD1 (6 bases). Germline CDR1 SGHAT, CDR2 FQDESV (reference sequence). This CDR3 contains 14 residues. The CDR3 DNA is TGTGCCAGCAGCCTAGCAGGGGACACCTACGAGCAGTACTTC. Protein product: CASSLAGDTYEQYF.

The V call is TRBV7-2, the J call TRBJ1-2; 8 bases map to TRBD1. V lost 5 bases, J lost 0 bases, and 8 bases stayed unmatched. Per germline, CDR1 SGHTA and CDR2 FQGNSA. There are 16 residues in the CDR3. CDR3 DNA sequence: TGTGCCAGCAGCGGGGACAGGACCTTAGCTAACTATGGCTACACCTTC. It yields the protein CASSGDRTLANYGYTF. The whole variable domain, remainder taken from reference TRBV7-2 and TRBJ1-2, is GAGVSQSPSNKVTEKGKDVELRCDPISGHTALYWYRQSLGQGLEFLIYFQGNSAPDKSGLPSDRFSAERTGGSVSTLTIQRTQQEDSAVYLCASSGDRTLANYGYTFGSGTRLTVV.

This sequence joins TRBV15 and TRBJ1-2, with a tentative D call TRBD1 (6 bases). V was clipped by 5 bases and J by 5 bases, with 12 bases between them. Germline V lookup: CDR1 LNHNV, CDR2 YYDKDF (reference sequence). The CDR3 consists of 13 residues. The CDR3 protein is CATSVTGSYGYTF. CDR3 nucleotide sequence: TGTGCCACCAGCGTGACAGGTTCTTATGGCTACACCTTC.

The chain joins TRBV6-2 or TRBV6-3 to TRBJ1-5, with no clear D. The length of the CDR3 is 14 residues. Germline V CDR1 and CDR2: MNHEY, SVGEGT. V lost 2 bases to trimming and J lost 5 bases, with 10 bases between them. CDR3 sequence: CASSYMRADQPQHF. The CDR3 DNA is TGTGCCAGCAGTTACATGAGGGCCGATCAGCCCCAGCATTTT.

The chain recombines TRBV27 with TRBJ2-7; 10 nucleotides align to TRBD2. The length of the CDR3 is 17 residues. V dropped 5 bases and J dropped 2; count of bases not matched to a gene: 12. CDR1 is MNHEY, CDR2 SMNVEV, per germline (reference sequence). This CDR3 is CASSPLLLAGDTYEQYF. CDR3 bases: TGTGCCAGCAGTCCCCTCCTGCTAGCGGGGGACACCTACGAGCAGTACTTC.

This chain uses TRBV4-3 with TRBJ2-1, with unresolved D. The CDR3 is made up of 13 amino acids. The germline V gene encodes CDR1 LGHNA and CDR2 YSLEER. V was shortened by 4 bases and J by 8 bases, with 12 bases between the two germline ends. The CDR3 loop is CASSRLREDEQFF. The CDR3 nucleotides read TGCGCCAGCAGCCGTCTCCGTGAGGATGAGCAGTTCTTC.

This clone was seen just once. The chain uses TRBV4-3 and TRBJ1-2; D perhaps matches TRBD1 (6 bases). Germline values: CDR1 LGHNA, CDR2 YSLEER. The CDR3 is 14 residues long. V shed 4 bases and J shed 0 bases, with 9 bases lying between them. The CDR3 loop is CASSRGQPNYGYTF. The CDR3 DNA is TGCGCCAGCAGCCGAGGACAGCCTAACTATGGCTACACCTTC.

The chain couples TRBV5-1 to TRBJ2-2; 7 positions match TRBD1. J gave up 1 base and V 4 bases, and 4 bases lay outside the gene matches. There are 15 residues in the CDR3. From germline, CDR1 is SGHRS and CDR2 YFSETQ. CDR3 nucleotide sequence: TGCGCCAGCAGCACGACAGGGCTGAACACCGGGGAGCTGTTTTTT. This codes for CASSTTGLNTGELFF.

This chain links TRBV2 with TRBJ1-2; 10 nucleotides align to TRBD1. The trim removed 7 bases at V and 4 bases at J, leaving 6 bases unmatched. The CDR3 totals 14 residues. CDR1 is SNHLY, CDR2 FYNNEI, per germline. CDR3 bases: TGTGCCAGCATGATCGGGACAGGGGTCTATGGCTACACCTTC. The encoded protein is CASMIGTGVYGYTF.

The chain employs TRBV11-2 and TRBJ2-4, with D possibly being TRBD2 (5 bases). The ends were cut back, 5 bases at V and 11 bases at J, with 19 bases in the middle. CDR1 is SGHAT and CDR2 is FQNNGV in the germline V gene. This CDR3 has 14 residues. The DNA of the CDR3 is TGTGCCAGCAGCCCCGGATCCGGGGTAGGCGTTCAGTACTTC. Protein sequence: CASSPGSGVGVQYF. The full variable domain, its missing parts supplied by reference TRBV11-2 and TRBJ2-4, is EAGVAQSPRYKIIEKRQSVAFWCNPISGHATLYWYQQILGQGPKLLIQFQNNGVVDDSQLPKDRFSAERLKGVDSTLKIQPAKLEDSAVYLCASSPGSGVGVQYFGAGTRLSVL.

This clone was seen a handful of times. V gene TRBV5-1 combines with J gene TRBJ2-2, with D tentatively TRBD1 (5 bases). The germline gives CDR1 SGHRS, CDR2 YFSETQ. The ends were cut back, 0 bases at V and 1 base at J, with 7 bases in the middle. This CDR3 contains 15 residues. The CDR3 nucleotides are TGCGCCAGCAGCTTGGTCGGACAGAACACCGGGGAGCTGTTTTTT. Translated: CASSLVGQNTGELFF.

The CDR3 spells CASSRGRKETQYF. The CDR3 DNA sequence: TGTGCCAGCAGCCGAGGCAGAAAAGAGACCCAGTACTTC. The chain joins TRBV4-2 to TRBJ2-5; unclear D gene. Germline CDR1 and CDR2: LGHNA and YNFKEQ. V gave up 4 bases and J gave up 3 bases, with 9 bases separating them. CDR3 length: 13 residues.

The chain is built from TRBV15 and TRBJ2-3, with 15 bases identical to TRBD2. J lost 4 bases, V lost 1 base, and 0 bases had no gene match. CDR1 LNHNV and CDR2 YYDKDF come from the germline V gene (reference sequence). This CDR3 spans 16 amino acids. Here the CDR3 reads CATSRGTSGGADTQYF. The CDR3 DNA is TGTGCCACCAGCAGAGGGACTAGCGGGGGGGCAGATACGCAGTATTTT.

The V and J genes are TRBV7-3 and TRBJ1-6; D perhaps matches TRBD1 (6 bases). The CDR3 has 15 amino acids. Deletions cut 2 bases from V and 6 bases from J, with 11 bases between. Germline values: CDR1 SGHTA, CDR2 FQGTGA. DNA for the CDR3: TGTGCCAGCAGCTTAGCACGAGGGGGTAATTCACCCCTCCACTTT. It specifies CASSLARGGNSPLHF.

CDR3 bases: TGTGCCAGCAGCCACTCGGGAGGCTACACCTTC. Amino acids: CASSHSGGYTF. The rearrangement joins TRBV6-5 to TRBJ1-2; D is unresolved. Looked up from germline, CDR1 is MNHEY and CDR2 is SVGAGI. V lost 6 bases and J 8 bases, leaving 10 bases between the germline ends. This CDR3 has 11 amino acids.

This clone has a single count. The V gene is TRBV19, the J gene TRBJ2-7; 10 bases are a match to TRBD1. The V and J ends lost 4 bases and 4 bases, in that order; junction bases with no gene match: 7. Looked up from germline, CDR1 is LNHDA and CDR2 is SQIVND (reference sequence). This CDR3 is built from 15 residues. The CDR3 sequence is CASSTWTGGRYEQYF. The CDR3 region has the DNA TGTGCCAGTAGTACCTGGACAGGGGGGAGGTACGAGCAGTACTTC.

The CDR3, as DNA: TGTGCCAGCTCACCCCTGACAGGAGCCCAAGAGACCCAGTACTTC. Its translation: CASSPLTGAQETQYF. The chain recombines TRBV18 with TRBJ2-5; D may be TRBD1 (6 bases). Per the germline V gene, CDR1 is KGHSH and CDR2 is LQKENI. CDR3 length: 15 residues. V lost 3 bases and J 1 base, leaving 12 bases between the germline ends.